One T cell receptor (beta chain) is described in this entry. These data belong to a study of CD8 T cells in Susac syndrome. RNA, at about 0.45 to 1 ug, was reverse transcribed with random hexamers. TCRdb reprocessed the immunoSEQ multiplex PCR reads via MiXCR and lists one record per CDR3 protein. Seen here are 250,000 to 300,000 distinct CDR3 sequences, roughly 85% observed once, and the top ten hold roughly 0.21%. The length of the CDR3 is 16 residues. Trimming cost V 3 bases and J 0 bases, with 13 bases left between them. This TCR was sampled from a human donor with multiple sclerosis. Sequencing used CD8+ T cells from PBMCs. V gene TRBV12-3 or TRBV12-4 combines with J gene TRBJ2-3; no firm D call. CDR3 amino acids: CASSLRISSSTDTQYF. For the CDR3, the DNA is TGTGCCAGCAGTTTGAGAATATCCTCTAGCACAGATACGCAGTATTTT.